The clone carrying this T cell receptor (beta chain) was seen a few times. This sample stems from a study of blood T cells in healthy people across ages. The second PCR ran about 7 to 12 cycles with a sample-barcoded 5' primer and J-beta primers. TCRdb re-called the 5' RACE reads with MiXCR, one entry per CDR3 protein. This sample has 600,000 to 1,000,000 distinct CDR3 sequences, with about 25% found just once. The V gene's germline CDR1 is LNHNV and CDR2 YYDKDF (reference sequence). V lost 0 bases, J lost 1 base, and 10 bases lay in between. The length of the CDR3 is 16 residues. This sample was also put to use in a study of T cells of mothers and their children.

This receptor was obtained from a boy aged 5-17 years in good health. The V gene is TRBV15, the J gene TRBJ2-1; either TRBD1 or TRBD2 may supply D (5 bases each). Source material: blood. In nucleotides, the CDR3 is TGTGCCACCAGCAGAGAAGGGACGGGATCCTACAATGAGCAGTTCTTC. It is translated as CATSREGTGSYNEQFF.